Given below is one T cell receptor beta chain in context. Its target is not known. This entry belongs to a study of shared clonotypes between healthy human individuals. Study background: Per-donor plates numbered three CD4 naive, three CD4 memory, two CD8 naive and one CD8 memory.

Profiling relied on immunoSEQ multiplex PCR, and the TCRdb table lists in-frame clones only, not all of them. The table lists 1.4 million or so clones, 97% to 99% of them singletons, with roughly 0.35% in the top ten. Trimming pared 0 bases from V and 7 bases from J, leaving 4 bases between. From germline, CDR1 is SGHRS and CDR2 YFSETQ. The CDR3 spans 11 residues. General study results and limits: Depth was large, yet rarefaction showed that sorted-subset sequencing was incomplete. A small donor pool kept down the genetic and exposure-history diversity that was represented. Generation of non-shared clonotypes was less probable than generation of clonotypes shared by all four donors.

Sequencing was carried out using naive CD4+ T cells sorted from blood. Subset given: CD45RA+ positively selected. The chain recombines TRBV5-1 with TRBJ1-1; D gene uncertain. The clonotype originates from a man aged 25 to 45 in good health. This CDR3 reads CASSLEDEAFF. The CDR3 DNA sequence: TGCGCCAGCAGCTTGGAAGATGAAGCTTTCTTT.